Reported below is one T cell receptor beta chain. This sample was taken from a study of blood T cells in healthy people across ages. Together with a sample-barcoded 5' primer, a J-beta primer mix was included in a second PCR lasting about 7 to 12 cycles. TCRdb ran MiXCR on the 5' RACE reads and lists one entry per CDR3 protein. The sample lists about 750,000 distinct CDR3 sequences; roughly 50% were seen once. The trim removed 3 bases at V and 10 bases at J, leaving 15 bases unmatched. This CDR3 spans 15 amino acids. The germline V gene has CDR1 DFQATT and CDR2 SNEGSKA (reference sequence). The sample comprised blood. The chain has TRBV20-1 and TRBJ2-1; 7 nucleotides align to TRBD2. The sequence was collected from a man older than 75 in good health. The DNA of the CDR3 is TGCAGTGCTAGCAGTGGGGAGGCACGCGGGAGAGAGCAGTTCTTC. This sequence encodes CSASSGEARGREQFF.